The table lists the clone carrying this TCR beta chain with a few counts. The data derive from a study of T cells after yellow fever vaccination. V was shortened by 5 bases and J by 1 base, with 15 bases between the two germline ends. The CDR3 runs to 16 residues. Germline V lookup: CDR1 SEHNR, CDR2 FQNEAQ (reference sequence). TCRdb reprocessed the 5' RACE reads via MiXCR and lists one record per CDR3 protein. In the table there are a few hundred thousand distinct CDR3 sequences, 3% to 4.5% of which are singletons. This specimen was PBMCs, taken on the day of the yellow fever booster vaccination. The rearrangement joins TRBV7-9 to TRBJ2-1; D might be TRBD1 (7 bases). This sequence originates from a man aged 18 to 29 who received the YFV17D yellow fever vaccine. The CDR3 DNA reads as TGTGCCAGCAGCGGCTCCAGGGGGAGGTCCTACAATGAGCAGTTCTTC. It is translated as CASSGSRGRSYNEQFF. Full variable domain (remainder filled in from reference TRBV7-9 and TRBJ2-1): DTGVSQNPRHKITKRGQNVTFRCDPISEHNRLYWYRQTLGQGPEFLTYFQNEAQLEKSRLLSDRFSAERPKGSFSTLEIQRTEQGDSAMYLCASSGSRGRSYNEQFFGPGTRLTVL.